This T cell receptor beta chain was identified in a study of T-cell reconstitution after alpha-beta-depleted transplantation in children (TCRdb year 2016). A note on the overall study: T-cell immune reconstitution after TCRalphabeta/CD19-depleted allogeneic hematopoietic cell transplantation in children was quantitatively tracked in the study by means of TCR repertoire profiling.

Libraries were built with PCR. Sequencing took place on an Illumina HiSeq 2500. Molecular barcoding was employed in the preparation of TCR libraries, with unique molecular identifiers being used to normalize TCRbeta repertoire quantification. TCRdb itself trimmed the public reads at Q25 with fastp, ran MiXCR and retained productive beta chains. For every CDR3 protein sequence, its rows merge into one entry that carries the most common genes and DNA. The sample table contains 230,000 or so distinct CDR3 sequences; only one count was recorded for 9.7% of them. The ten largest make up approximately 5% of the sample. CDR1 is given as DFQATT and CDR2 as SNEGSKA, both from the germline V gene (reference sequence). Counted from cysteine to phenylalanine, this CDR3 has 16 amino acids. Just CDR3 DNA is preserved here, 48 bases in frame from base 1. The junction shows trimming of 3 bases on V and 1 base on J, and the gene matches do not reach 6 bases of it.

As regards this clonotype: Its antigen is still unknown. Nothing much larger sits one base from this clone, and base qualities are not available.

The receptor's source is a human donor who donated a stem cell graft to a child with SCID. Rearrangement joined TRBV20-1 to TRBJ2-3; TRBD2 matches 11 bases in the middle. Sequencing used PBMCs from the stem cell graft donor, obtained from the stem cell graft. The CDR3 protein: CSARDLLAGGTDTQYF. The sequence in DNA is TGCAGTGCTAGGGACCTACTAGCGGGGGGCACAGATACGCAGTATTTT.